These 31 T cell receptor beta chains came from one sample sequenced in a study of tumor-infiltrating lymphocytes in primary liver carcinoma. Making TCR beta cDNA involved around 500 ng total RNA and a constant-region primer. Amplification in three nested multiplex PCR rounds with slightly modified ARM-PCR gave rise to TCR beta libraries. Each of the first two PCR rounds ran approximately 9 cycles with TRBV1-TRBV30 forward and C-beta reverse primers. TCRdb re-called the multiplex PCR reads with MiXCR, one entry per CDR3 protein. The sample lists approximately 320,000 distinct CDR3 sequences, about 50% occurring once. Germline DNA was also extracted, and blood RNA was taken from unsorted whole blood. Specimen: peripheral blood. These receptors were taken from a woman in her thirties with primary liver carcinoma and hepatitis B virus infection.

Of note for this clonotype: This could be a read error, since a much larger clone is one nucleotide away. The chain combines TRBV12-3 or TRBV12-4 with TRBJ2-3, with D perhaps TRBD1 (6 bases). This CDR3 spans 14 amino acids. The CDR3 coding sequence is TGTGCCAACAGTTTGAGACAGGCATCAGATACGCAGTATTTT. Translation gives CANSLRQASDTQYF.

To note about this clonotype: An end of the junction differs from the germline gene, which may be a read error. CDR3 bases: TGCGCCAGCAACTTAGGAAGCGTTACTAGCACAGATACGCAGTATTTT. Protein sequence: CASNLGSVTSTDTQYF. The gene calls are TRBV11-2 and TRBJ2-3, with D unresolved. The CDR3 contains 16 residues. Per germline, CDR1 SGHAT and CDR2 FQNNGV.

Remarks on this clonotype: A read error is possible here, since a much larger clone lies one base away. The V call is TRBV29-1, the J call TRBJ1-5; a weak D match, TRBD1 (5 bases). Germline values: CDR1 SQVTM, CDR2 ANQGSEA. This CDR3 contains 15 residues. V lost 4 bases and J 5 bases, leaving 18 bases between the germline ends. This CDR3 is CSVVFEGTNDQPQHF. The DNA for the CDR3 is TGCAGCGTTGTGTTTGAGGGGACCAACGATCAGCCCCAGCATTTT.

Concerning this clonotype itself: A much larger clone differs by one base, so this may be a read error. This chain joins TRBV29-1 and TRBJ2-5; D not certain. Germline V gene data show CDR1 as SQVTM and CDR2 as ANQGSEA. V shed 5 bases and J shed 1 base, with 11 bases lying between them. CDR3 size: 13 residues. The DNA of the CDR3 is TGCAGCGTTATGACATGGGCCCAAGAGACCCAGTACTTC. Protein: CSVMTWAQETQYF. The full variable domain, its missing parts supplied by reference TRBV29-1 and TRBJ2-5, is SAVISQKPSRDICQRGTSLTIQCQVDSQVTMMFWYRQQPGQSLTLIATANQGSEATYESGFVIDKFPISRPNLTFSTLTVSNMSPEDSSIYLCSVMTWAQETQYFGPGTRLLVL.

CDR3 bases: TGTGCCAGCAGTAAAACTATCTATGGACCCTACGAGCAGTACTTC. Translation: CASSKTIYGPYEQYF. The chain joins TRBV6-5 to TRBJ2-7; D is unclear. V lost 5 bases to trimming and J lost 2 bases, with 16 bases between them. Germline-derived CDR1 and CDR2 are MNHEY and SVGAGI. There are 15 residues in the CDR3.

This clonotype has only a few counts. The rearrangement links TRBV7-9 to TRBJ2-1, with 7 bases aligning to TRBD2. The germline gives CDR1 SEHNR, CDR2 FQNEAQ (reference sequence). The ends lost 1 base at V and 6 bases at J; junction bases unmatched: 12. The CDR3 has 17 residues. The CDR3 DNA reads TGTGCCAGCAGCTTAGGTGGGGGTCTAGCGGAGCCCAATGAGCAGTTCTTC. This sequence encodes CASSLGGGLAEPNEQFF.

This chain uses TRBV7-9 with TRBJ2-1; TRBD1 is a possible D gene (6 bases). This CDR3 region has 19 residues. The germline V gene has CDR1 SEHNR and CDR2 FQNEAQ (reference sequence). V lost 3 bases and J lost 7, with 28 bases in between. The CDR3 spells CASSFPPWSRDMGPNEQFF. The CDR3 DNA reads TGTGCCAGCAGCTTCCCCCCTTGGTCCAGGGACATGGGGCCTAATGAGCAGTTCTTC. The whole variable domain, remainder taken from reference TRBV7-9 and TRBJ2-1, is DTGVSQNPRHKITKRGQNVTFRCDPISEHNRLYWYRQTLGQGPEFLTYFQNEAQLEKSRLLSDRFSAERPKGSFSTLEIQRTEQGDSAMYLCASSFPPWSRDMGPNEQFFGPGTRLTVL.

The chain couples TRBV12-3 or TRBV12-4 to TRBJ2-7; 11 bases match TRBD1. CDR3 length equals 16 residues. The V and J ends lost 0 bases and 7 bases, in that order; junction bases with no gene match: 8. This CDR3 reads CASSLARDRGRWEQYF. The DNA for the CDR3 is TGTGCCAGCAGTTTAGCAAGGGACAGGGGGAGGTGGGAGCAGTACTTC.

In its sample, this clonotype was seen a few times. The CDR3 ends on some other residue instead of the conserved phenylalanine or tryptophan, so this is likely a read error. The chain couples TRBV12-3 or TRBV12-4 to TRBJ2-5, with D possibly TRBD1 on 5 matching bases. This CDR3 contains 15 residues. The ends were cut back, 8 bases at V and 7 bases at J, with 23 bases in the middle. The CDR3 here is CASGTAATGPTTQYL. In nucleotides, the CDR3 is TGTGCCAGCGGAACTGCGGCCACAGGCCCAACGACCCAGTACCTC.

The V call is TRBV5-1, the J call TRBJ1-1, with 7 bases fitting TRBD1. CDR1 is SGHRS and CDR2 is YFSETQ in the germline V gene. CDR3 size: 14 residues. The J segment lost 5 bases and the V segment lost 6 bases, leaving 10 bases of the junction unmatched. CDR3 in amino acids: CASTLRGQTTEAFF. The CDR3 region has the DNA TGCGCCAGCACTCTAAGGGGGCAGACGACTGAAGCTTTCTTT.

The chain employs TRBV7-8 and TRBJ2-7; D possibly matches TRBD1 or TRBD2 (5 bases each). V shed 4 bases and J shed 3 bases, with 10 bases lying between them. Germline-derived CDR1 and CDR2 are SGHVS and FQNEAQ. The CDR3 runs 13 residues. CDR3 protein: CASSSGPGYEQYF. CDR3 nucleotides: TGTGCCAGCAGCTCGGGACCGGGCTACGAGCAGTACTTC.

The table lists this clonotype with a few counts. The junction and the germline gene differ at one end; a read error may be behind it. V and J are TRBV14 and TRBJ2-1; 8 nucleotides line up with TRBD2. This CDR3 spans 16 amino acids. Germline-derived CDR1 and CDR2 are SGHDN and FVKESK. Here the CDR3 DNA reads TGTGCTAGCAGTACCGTAGCGGGATGGGTAAACAATGAGCAGTTCTTC. This translates into CASSTVAGWVNNEQFF. The entire variable domain, with the rest obtained from reference TRBV14 and TRBJ2-1, is as follows: EAGVTQFPSHSVIEKGQTVTLRCDPISGHDNLYWYRRVMGKEIKFLLHFVKESKQDESGMPNNRFLAERTGGTYSTLKVQPAELEDSGVYFCASSTVAGWVNNEQFFGPGTRLTVL.

Concerning this clonotype itself: One end of the junction does not line up with germline, which may come from a read error. V and J are TRBV7-9 and TRBJ1-1, with D maybe TRBD1 (6 bases). The CDR3 is 14 amino acids. Germline V gives CDR1 SEHNR, CDR2 FQNEAQ (reference sequence). As DNA, the CDR3 is TGTGCCAGCAGCTTCCAGATACAGGGTCCCGAAGCTTCCTTT. Its translation is CASSFQIQGPEASF. Complete variable domain (other parts from reference TRBV7-9 and TRBJ1-1): DTGVSQNPRHKITKRGQNVTFRCDPISEHNRLYWYRQTLGQGPEFLTYFQNEAQLEKSRLLSDRFSAERPKGSFSTLEIQRTEQGDSAMYLCASSFQIQGPEASFGQGTRLTVV.

The chain couples TRBV11-2 to TRBJ2-3; D is possibly TRBD2 (5 bases). The CDR3 totals 16 residues. Germline CDR1 reads SGHAT; CDR2 reads FQNNGV. Deletions cut 4 bases from V and 4 bases from J, with 18 bases between. The CDR3 spells CASSSRTGLSADTQYF. CDR3 coding DNA: TGTGCCAGCAGCTCAAGAACGGGCCTTAGCGCAGATACGCAGTATTTT.

Comment on this clonotype: A much larger clone sits a single nucleotide away, making a read error possible. The chain uses TRBV6-2 or TRBV6-3 and TRBJ2-7, with 11 bases aligning to TRBD2. Germline loops: CDR1 MNHEY, CDR2 SVGEGT. V shed 5 bases and J 6 bases; nucleotides not matched to a gene: 9. This CDR3 spans 15 amino acids. The CDR3 sequence: CASSKGLAGTCEQYF. The CDR3 bases are TGTGCCAGCAGTAAAGGACTAGCGGGTACCTGCGAGCAGTACTTC.

The table lists this clonotype with many counts. The J gene is TRBJ2-7, the V gene TRBV4-2; D possibly corresponds to TRBD2 (6 bases). V was cut by 4 bases and J by 1 base, with 11 bases left in between. Per germline, CDR1 LGHNA and CDR2 YNFKEQ. This CDR3 is 14 amino acids long. The CDR3 reads CASSRGVGSYEQYF. The CDR3 DNA sequence: TGTGCCAGCAGCCGGGGGGTAGGTTCCTACGAGCAGTACTTC.

DNA of the CDR3: TGTGCCAGCAGCCTCAAGCAGGCTAGTCTCGGGACAGATACGCAGCATTTT. Its translation: CASSLKQASLGTDTQHF. V is TRBV11-2 and J is TRBJ2-3; TRBD1 matches 7 bases. With the DNA end fitting TRBJ1-5 better, the J assignment may be wrong. The CDR3 is made up of 17 amino acids. Germline values: CDR1 SGHAT, CDR2 FQNNGV.

The table lists this clonotype with many counts. This rearrangement joins TRBV30 to TRBJ1-1, with D maybe TRBD1 (5 bases). This CDR3 is built from 13 residues. V was shortened by 4 bases and J by 7 bases, with 16 bases between the two germline ends. CDR1 and CDR2 from the germline V gene are GTSNPN and SVGIG (reference sequence). The CDR3 DNA reads as TGTGCCTGGACTAAGGGACGGAATATTGAAGCTTTCTTT. Amino acids: CAWTKGRNIEAFF.

Of note for this clonotype: Mismatch with germline at one junction end may stem from a read error. The chain uses TRBV6-5 and TRBJ1-2, with D maybe TRBD1 (5 bases). This CDR3 comprises 14 residues. CDR1 is MNHEY and CDR2 is SVGAGI in the germline V gene. CDR3 bases: TGTGTCAGCAGTTACGGGATAGGGGAGTTTGGCTACACCTTC. This encodes CVSSYGIGEFGYTF.

This rearrangement joins TRBV11-3 to TRBJ1-1; D is uncertain. The germline gives CDR1 SGHNT, CDR2 YENEEA. The V end lost 4 bases, the J end lost 6 bases, and 12 bases lay between the germline ends. This CDR3 is 13 amino acids long. CDR3 region: CASSSDWVAEAFF. The CDR3 DNA sequence: TGTGCCAGCAGCTCCGACTGGGTGGCTGAAGCTTTCTTT.

The rearrangement uses TRBV5-8 and TRBJ2-3; D possibly corresponds to TRBD2 (6 bases). The germline gives CDR1 SGHTS, CDR2 YDEGEE. The CDR3 extends over 15 amino acids. V dropped 4 bases and J dropped 4 bases, with 16 bases sitting between them. CDR3 protein: CASSARLTGADTQYF. The CDR3 nucleotides are TGTGCCAGCAGCGCAAGACTAACGGGAGCAGATACGCAGTATTTT.

Comments on this clonotype: The junction differs from germline at one of its ends, possibly a read error. The V call is TRBV4-2, the J call TRBJ1-2; 7 positions match TRBD1. The CDR3 has 15 amino acids. Germline V gene lookup returns CDR1 LGHNA and CDR2 YNFKEQ. CDR3 coding DNA: TGTGCCAACAGCCGTGGCAGGCAGGGGGGTTATGGCTACACCTTT. Encoded protein: CANSRGRQGGYGYTF.

The gene calls are TRBV14 and TRBJ2-2; D ambiguous. V was cut by 1 base and J by 4 bases, with 7 bases left in between. The CDR3 has 14 amino acids. In germline, CDR1 is SGHDN, CDR2 FVKESK. The CDR3 region has the DNA TGTGCCAGCAGCCAAGTCCGTGCCACCGGGGAGCTGTTTTTT. Its protein is CASSQVRATGELFF.

This clonotype was seen only a few times. Relative to the germline gene, one junction end is altered; a read error may explain this. The genes are TRBV6-6 and TRBJ2-5; D is unresolved. Per the germline V gene, CDR1 is MNHNY and CDR2 is SVGAGI (reference sequence). This CDR3 contains 11 residues. The CDR3 region has the DNA TGTGCCAGCAGTCCCCAGGAGACCCACTACTTC. This encodes CASSPQETHYF.

This clonotype was seen a handful of times. Since a much larger clone is just one base distant, this may be a read error. This chain joins TRBV11-2 and TRBJ1-3, with D perhaps TRBD1 (5 bases). V was clipped by 2 bases and J by 7 bases, with 15 bases between them. The CDR3 totals 15 residues. Germline CDR1 reads SGHAT; CDR2 reads FQNNGV. The CDR3 nucleotides read TGTGCCAGCAGCTTAAACCGGGGCGAAGGGAACACCATATATTTT. It encodes CASSLNRGEGNTIYF.

Points on this clonotype: One end of the junction fails to match germline, which may point to a read error. The gene calls are TRBV11-1 and TRBJ2-7; TRBD1 matches 7 bases. Per germline, CDR1 SGHAT and CDR2 FQDESV (reference sequence). The CDR3 is 13 amino acids. CDR3 loop: CASGHTGVYVQYF. DNA of the CDR3: TGTGCCAGCGGCCATACAGGGGTCTACGTGCAGTACTTC.

The gene calls are TRBV29-1 and TRBJ1-2, with D perhaps matching TRBD1 (5 bases). V shed 4 bases and J shed 7 bases, with 13 bases lying between them. The CDR3 covers 12 residues. CDR1 is SQVTM and CDR2 is ANQGSEA in the germline V gene. CDR3 nucleotides: TGCAGCGTTGTCAGGGCCAACAGTGGCTACACCTTC. Translated, it gives CSVVRANSGYTF.

The rearrangement joins TRBV4-1 to TRBJ1-3, with a tentative D call TRBD1 (5 bases). There are 18 residues in the CDR3. Germline CDR1 and CDR2: MGHRA and YSYEKL. With 3 bases removed from V and 4 bases from J, the gap between germline ends came to 22 bases. The CDR3 loop is CASSHLALGWDSGNTIYF. In nucleotides, the CDR3 is TGCGCCAGCAGCCATCTAGCCTTAGGGTGGGACTCCGGAAACACCATATATTTT.

With regard to this clonotype: A read error may account for a junction end that differs from germline. In DNA form, the CDR3 reads TGTGCCAGCAACCTAGATCGGGGGAACACTGAAACTTTCTTT. Translated, it gives CASNLDRGNTETFF. This chain joins TRBV11-3 and TRBJ1-1; TRBD1 might be the D (5 bases). This CDR3 contains 14 residues. Germline CDR1 reads SGHNT; CDR2 reads YENEEA.

This clonotype was counted at least ten times. The V call is TRBV11-2, the J call TRBJ2-5, with 9 bases identical to TRBD2. V was clipped by 4 bases and J by 4 bases; unmatched bases: 4. Germline CDR1 SGHAT, CDR2 FQNNGV. This CDR3 contains 14 residues. In DNA, the CDR3 is TGTGCCAGCAGCTGGCGGGAGGGCGCAGAGACCCAGTACTTC. It is translated as CASSWREGAETQYF.

As concerns this clonotype: At one end, the junction sequence differs from germline, possibly due to a read error. This rearrangement joins TRBV29-1 to TRBJ2-7; no reliable D call. The CDR3 is 17 amino acids. Germline CDR1 is SQVTM and CDR2 is ANQGSEA. Here the CDR3 reads CSVEDLDLTPPSYKQYF. The CDR3 DNA sequence: TGCAGCGTTGAAGATCTCGACCTTACACCACCCTCCTACAAGCAGTACTTC.